This is a list of T cell receptor beta chains from one sample in a study of T cell responses to AZD1222 COVID-19 vaccine. Profiled with immunoSEQ multiplex PCR; TCRdb holds only in-frame clones, not every one. This table holds some 130,000 clones, roughly 88% found once. Here the sequenced sample was peripheral blood, taken on day 0 of AZD1222 vaccination. Source of these receptors: an adult in good health. Both conserved end residues are part of each CDR3. D genes are given only for firm matches. Size tells how often a clone was seen (once, few, many) or the class of an expanded clone, and some rows leave it out.

d_call,v_call,j_call,clone_size,cdr3_aa,cdr3_nt
TRBD1,TRBV29-1,TRBJ2-1,-,CSGTGWQGAYNEQFF,TGCAGCGGGACAGGGTGGCAGGGAGCCTACAATGAGCAGTTCTTC
TRBD1,TRBV27,TRBJ2-7,few,CASSKQGFSYEQYF,TGTGCCAGCAGTAAACAGGGGTTCTCCTACGAGCAGTACTTC
-,TRBV12-5,TRBJ1-1,-,CASGLVLSGETVEAEAFF,TGTGCTAGTGGTTTGGTACTGTCGGGCGAAACTGTGGAAGCTGAAGCTTTCTTT
-,TRBV2,TRBJ2-3,once,CASSGLVEQYF,TGTGCCAGCAGTGGACTAGTGGAGCAGTATTTT
TRBD1,TRBV5-1,TRBJ1-3,-,CASSFSGQEAGGNTIYF,TGCGCCAGCAGCTTTTCCGGACAGGAGGCGGGTGGAAACACCATATATTTT
-,TRBV5-1,TRBJ2-1,-,CASSDRDRGRGQFF,TGCGCCAGCAGTGATCGAGATCGCGGGCGTGGTCAGTTCTTC
TRBD2,TRBV24-1,TRBJ2-7,few,CATSPGTSGRYEQYF,TGTGCCACCAGCCCTGGGACTAGCGGGAGATACGAGCAGTACTTC
TRBD1,TRBV6-5,TRBJ2-3,-,CASSSGQGAVYTQYF,TGTGCCAGCAGCTCGGGACAGGGGGCGGTGTATACGCAGTATTTT
TRBD1,TRBV19,TRBJ1-5,once,CASSMWTGQNQPQHF,TGTGCCAGTAGTATGTGGACAGGGCAAAATCAGCCCCAGCATTTT
-,TRBV6-5,TRBJ2-1,-,CASSQKGERQFF,TGTGCCAGCAGTCAAAAGGGGGAAAGGCAGTTCTTC
-,TRBV14,TRBJ1-3,-,CASSQYSRATGNTIYF,TGTGCCAGCAGCCAATATTCTAGGGCTACTGGAAACACCATATATTTT
TRBD1,TRBV6-2/TRBV6-3,TRBJ2-2,-,CASSSGQGAQGGELFF,TGTGCCAGCAGTAGCGGACAGGGGGCGCAAGGCGGGGAGCTGTTTTTT
-,TRBV27,TRBJ2-3,-,CASSRSAGDTQYF,TGTGCCAGCAGTCGGTCTGCCGGCGATACGCAGTATTTT
-,TRBV5-8,TRBJ2-5,-,CASSPGARGQETQYF,TGTGCCAGCAGCCCGGGGGCGCGGGGCCAAGAGACCCAGTACTTC
-,TRBV3-1/TRBV3-2,TRBJ2-3,-,CASSQGSGTKGDTQYF,TGTGCCAGCAGCCAAGGTTCCGGGACCAAGGGAGATACGCAGTATTTT
-,TRBV18,TRBJ2-6,-,CASSRSVDWDAANVLTF,TGTGCCAGCTCACGATCGGTCGACTGGGATGCGGCCAACGTCCTGACTTTC
-,TRBV7-9,TRBJ1-5,-,CASSSDSNQPQHF,TGTGCCAGCAGCTCAGATAGCAATCAGCCCCAGCATTTT
-,TRBV7-3,TRBJ1-2,-,CASSPDNGIYGYTF,TGTGCCAGCAGCCCCGACAACGGAATCTATGGCTACACCTTC
TRBD1,TRBV5-1,TRBJ1-6,-,CASRTGQDLYSPLHF,TGCGCCAGCAGAACAGGACAGGACCTATATTCACCCCTCCACTTT
-,TRBV6-4,TRBJ1-6,-,CASKAQPDLYSPLHF,TGTGCCAGCAAGGCGCAACCCGATTTGTATTCACCCCTCCACTTT
-,TRBV5-6,TRBJ1-2,-,CASLGPGRGTAGYTF,TGTGCCAGCTTGGGTCCGGGACGGGGGACTGCTGGCTACACCTTC
TRBD1,TRBV5-5,TRBJ1-6,-,CASSFDYRGVYSPLHF,TGTGCCAGCAGCTTCGACTACAGGGGAGTCTATTCACCCCTCCACTTT
-,TRBV7-2,TRBJ2-5,-,CASRRGQSQETQYF,TGTGCCAGCAGGAGGGGCCAGTCACAAGAGACCCAGTACTTC
TRBD1,TRBV19,TRBJ2-5,once,CASSQGAEETQYF,TGTGCCAGTAGCCAGGGGGCGGAGGAGACCCAGTACTTC
-,TRBV11-2,TRBJ2-2,-,CASSIRTGELFF,TGTGCCAGCAGCATTCGCACCGGGGAGCTGTTTTTT
-,TRBV24-1,TRBJ2-3,-,CATSDADTQYF,TGTGCCACCAGTGACGCAGATACGCAGTATTTT
TRBD1,TRBV12-5,TRBJ2-5,-,CASGLVLGQRYQETQYF,TGTGCTAGTGGTTTGGTACTGGGACAGAGGTACCAAGAGACCCAGTACTTC
-,TRBV12-5,TRBJ1-6,-,CASGLFSWAKENSPLHF,TGTGCTAGTGGTTTGTTTTCCTGGGCAAAGGAAAATTCACCCCTCCACTTT
-,TRBV6-5,TRBJ2-2,once,CASRPRAGNTGELFF,TGTGCCAGCAGGCCTCGGGCAGGGAACACCGGGGAGCTGTTTTTT
TRBD1,TRBV5-1,TRBJ2-7,-,CASSLGGQGTDYEQYF,TGCGCCAGCAGCTTGGGCGGACAGGGGACTGACTACGAGCAGTACTTC
-,TRBV11-2,TRBJ2-2,-,CASSYRDTRGGELFF,TGTGCCAGCAGCTACCGGGACACCCGCGGCGGGGAGCTGTTTTTT
-,TRBV12-3/TRBV12-4,TRBJ1-2,-,CASRLDSYGYTF,TGTGCCAGCAGACTGGACAGCTATGGCTACACCTTC
-,TRBV6-5,TRBJ1-2,-,CASNVVGYGYTF,TGTGCCAGCAATGTGGTTGGCTATGGCTACACCTTC
TRBD1,TRBV9,TRBJ1-2,-,CASSAQQGINYGYTF,TGTGCCAGCAGCGCCCAACAGGGGATCAACTATGGCTACACCTTC
-,TRBV12-3/TRBV12-4,TRBJ2-3,-,CASSFSRTDTQYF,TGTGCCAGCAGTTTCAGCCGAACAGATACGCAGTATTTT
TRBD1,TRBV11-3,TRBJ2-7,-,CASSLRPGTGGEGYEQYF,TGTGCCAGCAGCTTACGTCCCGGGACAGGGGGCGAAGGGTACGAGCAGTACTTC
-,TRBV7-2,TRBJ1-2,-,CASSGPPINYGYTF,TGTGCCAGCAGCGGCCCCCCCATAAACTATGGCTACACCTTC
-,TRBV18,TRBJ1-2,-,CASSPPQQPNYGYTF,TGTGCCAGCTCACCACCCCAGCAACCTAACTATGGCTACACCTTC
-,TRBV5-1,TRBJ2-7,-,CASSLSGVEQYF,TGCGCCAGCAGCTTAAGTGGGGTCGAGCAGTACTTC
-,TRBV7-9,TRBJ1-5,-,CASSTQEEGQHF,TGTGCCAGCAGCACACAGGAGGAGGGCCAGCATTTT
-,TRBV30,TRBJ1-3,-,CAWSVAGLSGNTIYF,TGTGCCTGGAGTGTGGCGGGGCTCTCTGGAAACACCATATATTTT
-,TRBV5-5,TRBJ2-7,-,CASTAGGQYEQYF,TGTGCCAGCACCGCCGGCGGGCAGTACGAGCAGTACTTC
-,TRBV7-2,TRBJ2-7,-,CASSSWDYEQYF,TGTGCCAGCAGCTCCTGGGACTACGAGCAGTACTTC
-,TRBV7-6,TRBJ2-7,-,CASKRGFGDEQYF,TGTGCCAGCAAACGGGGATTCGGGGACGAGCAGTACTTC
-,TRBV7-3,TRBJ2-1,-,CASSVALGPLNEQFF,TGTGCCAGCAGCGTAGCCCTAGGACCCTTAAATGAGCAGTTCTTC
-,TRBV12-3/TRBV12-4,TRBJ2-5,-,CASSFRLQETQYF,TGTGCCAGCAGCTTTAGGCTCCAAGAGACCCAGTACTTC
-,TRBV29-1,TRBJ1-1,once,CSLRRGRVNTEAFF,TGCAGCCTCCGGAGAGGGCGGGTGAACACTGAAGCTTTCTTT
TRBD1,TRBV11-2,TRBJ1-2,-,CASSPQGASGYTF,TGTGCCAGCAGCCCACAGGGGGCGAGTGGCTACACCTTC
TRBD2,TRBV7-2,TRBJ2-7,-,CASSFSSGNYEQYF,TGTGCCAGCAGCTTCTCTAGCGGTAACTACGAGCAGTACTTC
-,TRBV11-3,TRBJ1-2,few,CASSLDRRVLGDYGYTF,TGTGCCAGCAGCTTAGATCGAAGGGTTCTTGGTGACTATGGCTACACCTTC
-,TRBV6-2/TRBV6-3,TRBJ2-1,-,CASSNNGAEQFF,TGTGCCAGCAGTAACAACGGGGCGGAGCAGTTCTTC
TRBD1,TRBV9,TRBJ1-2,-,CASSLRPPGQGGINYGYTF,TGTGCCAGCAGCTTGCGACCACCGGGACAGGGGGGGATCAACTATGGCTACACCTTC